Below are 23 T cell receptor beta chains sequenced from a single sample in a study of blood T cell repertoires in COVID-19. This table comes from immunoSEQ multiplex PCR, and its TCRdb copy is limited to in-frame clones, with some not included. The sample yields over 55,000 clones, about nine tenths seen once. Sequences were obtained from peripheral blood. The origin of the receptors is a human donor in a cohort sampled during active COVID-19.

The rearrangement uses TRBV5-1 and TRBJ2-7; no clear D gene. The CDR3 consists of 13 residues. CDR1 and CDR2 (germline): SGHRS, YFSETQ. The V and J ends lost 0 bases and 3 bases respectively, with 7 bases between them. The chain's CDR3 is CASSLVGVYEQYF. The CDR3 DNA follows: TGCGCCAGCAGCTTGGTGGGCGTCTACGAGCAGTACTTC.

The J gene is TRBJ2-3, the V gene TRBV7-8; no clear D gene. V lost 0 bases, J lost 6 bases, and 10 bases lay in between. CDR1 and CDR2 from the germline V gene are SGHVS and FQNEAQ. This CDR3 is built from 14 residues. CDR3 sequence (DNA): TGTGCCAGCAGCTTAGCGTTGGGCTCTGATACGCAGTATTTT. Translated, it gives CASSLALGSDTQYF. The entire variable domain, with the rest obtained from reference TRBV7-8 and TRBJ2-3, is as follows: GAGVSQSPRYKVAKRGQDVALRCDPISGHVSLFWYQQALGQGPEFLTYFQNEAQLDKSGLPSDRFFAERPEGSVSTLKIQRTQQEDSAVYLCASSLALGSDTQYFGPGTRLTVL.

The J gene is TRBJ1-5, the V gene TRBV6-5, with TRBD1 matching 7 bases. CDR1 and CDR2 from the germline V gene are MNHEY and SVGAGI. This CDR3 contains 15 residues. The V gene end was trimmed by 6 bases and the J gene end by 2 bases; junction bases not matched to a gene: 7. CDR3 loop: CASSGTGVGNQPQHF. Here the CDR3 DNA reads TGTGCCAGCAGCGGAACAGGGGTCGGCAATCAGCCCCAGCATTTT.

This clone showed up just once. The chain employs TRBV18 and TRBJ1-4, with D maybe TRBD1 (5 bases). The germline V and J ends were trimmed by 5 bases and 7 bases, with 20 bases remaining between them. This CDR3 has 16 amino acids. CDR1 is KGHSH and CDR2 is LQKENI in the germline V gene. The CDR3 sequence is CASSEVQGRSGEKLFF. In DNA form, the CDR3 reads TGTGCCAGCTCAGAGGTGCAGGGCCGGAGTGGTGAAAAACTGTTTTTT. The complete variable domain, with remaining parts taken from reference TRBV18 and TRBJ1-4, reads NAGVMQNPRHLVRRRGQEARLRCSPMKGHSHVYWYRQLPEEGLKFMVYLQKENIIDESGMPKERFSAEFPKEGPSILRIQQVVRGDSAAYFCASSEVQGRSGEKLFFGSGTQLSVL.

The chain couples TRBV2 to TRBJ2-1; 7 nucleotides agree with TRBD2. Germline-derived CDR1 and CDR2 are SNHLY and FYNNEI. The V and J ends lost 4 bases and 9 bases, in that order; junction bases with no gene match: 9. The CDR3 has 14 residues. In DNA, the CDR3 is TGTGCCAGCAGTGGTGTCGGCGGGAGAGCTGAGCAGTTCTTC. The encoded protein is CASSGVGGRAEQFF.

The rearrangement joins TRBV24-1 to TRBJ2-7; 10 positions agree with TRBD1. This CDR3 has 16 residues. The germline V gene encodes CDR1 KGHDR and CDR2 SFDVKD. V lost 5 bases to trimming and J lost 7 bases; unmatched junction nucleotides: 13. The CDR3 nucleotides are TGTGCCACCAGTGTCTCCGGGACAGGGGATCTGGGGGAGCAGTACTTC. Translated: CATSVSGTGDLGEQYF.

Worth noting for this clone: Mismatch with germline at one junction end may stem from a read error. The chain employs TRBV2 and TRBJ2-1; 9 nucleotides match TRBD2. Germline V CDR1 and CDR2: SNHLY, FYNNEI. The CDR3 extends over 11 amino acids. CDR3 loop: CASRGTSRGLF. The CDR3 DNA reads TGTGCCAGCAGAGGGACTAGCCGGGGGCTCTTC.

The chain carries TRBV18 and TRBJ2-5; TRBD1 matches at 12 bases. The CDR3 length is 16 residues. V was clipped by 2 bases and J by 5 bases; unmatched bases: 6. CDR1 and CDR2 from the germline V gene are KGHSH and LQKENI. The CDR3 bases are TGTGCCAGCTCACCAGGGACAGGGGGCTTATCGGAGACCCAGTACTTC. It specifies CASSPGTGGLSETQYF.

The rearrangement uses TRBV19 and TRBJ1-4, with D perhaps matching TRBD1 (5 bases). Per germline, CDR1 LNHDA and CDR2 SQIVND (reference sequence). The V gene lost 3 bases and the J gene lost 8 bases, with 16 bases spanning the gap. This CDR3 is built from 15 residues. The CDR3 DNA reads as TGTGCCAGTAGTATGGTTGGAGGGGTTGGGGAAAAACTGTTTTTT. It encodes CASSMVGGVGEKLFF.

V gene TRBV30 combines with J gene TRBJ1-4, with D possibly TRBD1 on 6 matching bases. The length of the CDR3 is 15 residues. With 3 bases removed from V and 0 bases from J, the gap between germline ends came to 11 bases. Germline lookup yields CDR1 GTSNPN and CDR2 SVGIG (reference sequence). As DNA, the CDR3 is TGTGCCTGGAGAGGGGGAAGGGCAACTAATGAAAAACTGTTTTTT. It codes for CAWRGGRATNEKLFF.

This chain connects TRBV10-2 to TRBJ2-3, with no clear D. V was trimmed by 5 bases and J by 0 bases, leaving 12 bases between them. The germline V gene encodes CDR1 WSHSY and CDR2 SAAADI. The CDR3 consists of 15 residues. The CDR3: CASSSTGFSTDTQYF. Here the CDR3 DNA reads TGCGCCAGCAGTTCGACTGGTTTTAGCACAGATACGCAGTATTTT.

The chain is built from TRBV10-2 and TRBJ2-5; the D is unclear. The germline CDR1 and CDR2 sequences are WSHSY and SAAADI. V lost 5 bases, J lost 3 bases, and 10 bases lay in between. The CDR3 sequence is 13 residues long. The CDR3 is CASSLLVEETQYF. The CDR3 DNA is TGCGCCAGCAGTCTGCTAGTAGAAGAGACCCAGTACTTC.

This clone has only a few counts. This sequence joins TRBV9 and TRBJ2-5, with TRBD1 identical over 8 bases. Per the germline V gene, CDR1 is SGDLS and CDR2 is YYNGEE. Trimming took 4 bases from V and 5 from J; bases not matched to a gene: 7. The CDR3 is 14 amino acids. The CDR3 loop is CASSKTGDLETQYF. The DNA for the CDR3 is TGTGCCAGCAGCAAGACAGGGGATTTGGAGACCCAGTACTTC.

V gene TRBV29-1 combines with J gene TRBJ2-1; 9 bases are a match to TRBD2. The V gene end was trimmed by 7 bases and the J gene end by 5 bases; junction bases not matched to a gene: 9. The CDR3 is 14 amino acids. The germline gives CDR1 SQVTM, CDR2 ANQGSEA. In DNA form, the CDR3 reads TGCAGCGGGCGAAGCGGGAGGTCCGACAATGAGCAGTTCTTC. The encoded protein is CSGRSGRSDNEQFF.

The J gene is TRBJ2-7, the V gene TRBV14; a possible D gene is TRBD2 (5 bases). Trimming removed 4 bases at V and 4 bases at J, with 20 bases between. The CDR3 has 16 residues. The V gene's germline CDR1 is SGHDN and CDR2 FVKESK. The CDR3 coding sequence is TGTGCCAGCAGCCTACCGCGAGGGATGGGGAAATACGAGCAGTACTTC. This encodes CASSLPRGMGKYEQYF.

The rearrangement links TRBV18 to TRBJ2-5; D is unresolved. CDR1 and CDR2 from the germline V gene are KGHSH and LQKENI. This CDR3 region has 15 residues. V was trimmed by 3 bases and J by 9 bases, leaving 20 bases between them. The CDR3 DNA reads TGTGCCAGCTCACCCCTCCCGTCGGAAGTAGGAGCCCAGTACTTC. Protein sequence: CASSPLPSEVGAQYF. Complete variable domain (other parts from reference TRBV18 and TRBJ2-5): NAGVMQNPRHLVRRRGQEARLRCSPMKGHSHVYWYRQLPEEGLKFMVYLQKENIIDESGMPKERFSAEFPKEGPSILRIQQVVRGDSAAYFCASSPLPSEVGAQYFGPGTRLLVL.

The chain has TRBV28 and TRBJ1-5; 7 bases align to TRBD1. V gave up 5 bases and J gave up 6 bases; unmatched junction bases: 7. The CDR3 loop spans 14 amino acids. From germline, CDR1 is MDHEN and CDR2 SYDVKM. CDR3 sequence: CASSSAGGGQPQHF. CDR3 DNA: TGTGCCAGCAGTAGCGCAGGGGGTGGTCAGCCCCAGCATTTT.

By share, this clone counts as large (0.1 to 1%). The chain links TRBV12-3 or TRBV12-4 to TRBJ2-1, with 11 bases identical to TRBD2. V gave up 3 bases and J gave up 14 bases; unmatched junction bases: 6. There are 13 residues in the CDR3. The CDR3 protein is CASSFILAGGKFF. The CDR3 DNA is TGTGCCAGCAGTTTTATTCTAGCGGGGGGTAAGTTCTTC.

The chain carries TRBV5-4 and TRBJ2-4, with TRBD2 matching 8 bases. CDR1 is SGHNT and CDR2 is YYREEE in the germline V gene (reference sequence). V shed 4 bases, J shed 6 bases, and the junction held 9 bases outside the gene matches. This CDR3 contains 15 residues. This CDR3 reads CASSTSGGFGNIQYF. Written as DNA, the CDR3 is TGTGCCAGCAGCACGAGCGGGGGCTTTGGAAACATTCAGTACTTC.

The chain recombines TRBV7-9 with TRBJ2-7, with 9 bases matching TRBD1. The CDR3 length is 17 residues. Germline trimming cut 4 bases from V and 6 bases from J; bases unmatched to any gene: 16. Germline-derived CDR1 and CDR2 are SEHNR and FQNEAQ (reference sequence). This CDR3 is CASSSTNWDRAPGEQYF. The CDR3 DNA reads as TGTGCCAGCAGCTCAACTAATTGGGACAGGGCCCCTGGCGAGCAGTACTTC. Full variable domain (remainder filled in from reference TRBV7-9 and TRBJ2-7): DTGVSQNPRHKITKRGQNVTFRCDPISEHNRLYWYRQTLGQGPEFLTYFQNEAQLEKSRLLSDRFSAERPKGSFSTLEIQRTEQGDSAMYLCASSSTNWDRAPGEQYFGPGTRLTVT.

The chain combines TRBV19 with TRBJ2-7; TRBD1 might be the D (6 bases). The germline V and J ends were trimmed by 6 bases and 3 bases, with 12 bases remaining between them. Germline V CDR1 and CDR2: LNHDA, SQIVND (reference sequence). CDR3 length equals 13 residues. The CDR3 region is CASSLRDNYEQYF. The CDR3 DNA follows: TGTGCCAGTAGCCTCCGGGACAACTACGAGCAGTACTTC.

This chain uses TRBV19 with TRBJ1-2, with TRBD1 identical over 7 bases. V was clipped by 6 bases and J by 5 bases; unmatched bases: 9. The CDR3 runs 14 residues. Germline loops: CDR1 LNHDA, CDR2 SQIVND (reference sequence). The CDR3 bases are TGTGCCAGTAGCTCGACAGGGACCGGGTATGGCTACACCTTC. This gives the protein CASSSTGTGYGYTF. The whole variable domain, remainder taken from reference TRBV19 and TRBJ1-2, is DGGITQSPKYLFRKEGQNVTLSCEQNLNHDAMYWYRQDPGQGLRLIYYSQIVNDFQKGDIAEGYSVSREKKESFPLTVTSAQKNPTAFYLCASSSTGTGYGYTFGSGTRLTVV.

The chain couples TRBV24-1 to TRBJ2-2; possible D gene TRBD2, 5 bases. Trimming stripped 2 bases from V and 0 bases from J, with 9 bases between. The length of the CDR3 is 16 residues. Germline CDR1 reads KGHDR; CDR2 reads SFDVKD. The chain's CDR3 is CATSDSGDPNTGELFF. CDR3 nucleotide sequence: TGTGCCACCAGTGATTCCGGGGATCCGAACACCGGGGAGCTGTTTTTT.